This TCR beta chain came from a study of blood T cell repertoires in COVID-19. The CDR3 extends over 14 amino acids. V was clipped by 6 bases and J by 3 bases; unmatched bases: 4. Germline lookup yields CDR1 SGHRS and CDR2 YFSETQ. Authors' methods: It was from reference gene primer amplification that nucleated cell counts were estimated. Data came from immunoSEQ multiplex PCR; TCRdb stores just in-frame clones and leaves some out. The D gene and trimming were derived from the DNA, and the V and J assignments and clone size from that table. The table has around 140,000 clones, about 90% seen once. The specimen was peripheral blood. The chain links TRBV5-1 to TRBJ2-5; TRBD2 matches at 11 bases. This receptor was taken from a woman in her fifties or sixties with acute or convalescent COVID-19. DNA of the CDR3: TGCGCCAGCATGAAGACTAGCGGGAAAGAGACCCAGTACTTC. This gives the protein CASMKTSGKETQYF.